These 16 T cell receptor beta chains came from one sample sequenced in a study of cytomegalovirus exposure and HLA in healthy donors. Vbeta (60) and Jbeta (13) primers were used in the PCR. Only in-frame clones appear in the TCRdb table, and some are missing; sequencing was by immunoSEQ multiplex PCR. The top ten hold roughly a sixth of the sample, which has approximately 40,000 clones, over 65% seen once. Sequenced input: PBMCs. The receptors were gathered from a man in his fifties or sixties in good health and CMV-seropositive.

CDR3 sequence: CASSPDREHEQYF. The CDR3 DNA sequence: TGTGCCAGCAGCCCGGACAGGGAACACGAGCAGTACTTC. The chain recombines TRBV27 with TRBJ2-7, with 8 bases lining up with TRBD1. The CDR3 loop spans 13 amino acids. V was pared by 6 bases and J by 5 bases, with 6 bases of the junction left unmatched. Germline V gives CDR1 MNHEY, CDR2 SMNVEV (reference sequence).

This chain links TRBV7-9 with TRBJ1-1, with 8 bases identical to TRBD1. The CDR3 totals 16 residues. Germline values: CDR1 SEHNR, CDR2 FQNEAQ (reference sequence). The V gene end was trimmed by 5 bases and the J gene end by 7 bases; junction bases not matched to a gene: 15. This CDR3 is CASSASGGRTGNEAFF. The CDR3 region has the DNA TGTGCCAGCAGCGCTAGTGGGGGGAGGACAGGGAATGAAGCTTTCTTT.

The genes are TRBV29-1 and TRBJ1-1; D is unclear. The germline V gene encodes CDR1 SQVTM and CDR2 ANQGSEA. Trimming left V 7 bases short and J 2 bases short, with 11 bases between. The CDR3 runs 12 residues. This CDR3 is CSAVRGNTEAFF. The CDR3 DNA is TGCAGCGCCGTACGGGGAAACACTGAAGCTTTCTTT.

Only a few counts were recorded for this clone. This chain connects TRBV28 to TRBJ2-1; D is possibly TRBD1 (5 bases). Per the germline V gene, CDR1 is MDHEN and CDR2 is SYDVKM. Trimming left V 6 bases short and J 5 bases short, with 17 bases between. This CDR3 has 15 residues. CDR3 DNA: TGTGCCAGCAGGGACACTGAATTGGTGAACAATGAGCAGTTCTTC. Translated, it gives CASRDTELVNNEQFF.

This clone has just a few counts. The chain's CDR3 is CASSFQDTFTEAFF. The CDR3 region has the DNA TGTGCCAGCAGTTTCCAGGATACCTTCACTGAAGCTTTCTTT. The rearrangement joins TRBV6-5 to TRBJ1-1; no clear D. The CDR3 length is 14 residues. The V gene lost 4 bases and the J gene lost 4 bases, with 13 bases spanning the gap. Germline V gene lookup returns CDR1 MNHEY and CDR2 SVGAGI.

This chain links TRBV19 with TRBJ1-5, with 8 bases matching TRBD1. Germline CDR1 and CDR2: LNHDA and SQIVND (reference sequence). After removal of 4 bases from V and 3 bases from J, the junction contained 8 bases not matched to a gene. This CDR3 has 16 residues. This CDR3 reads CASSSQGARVNQPQHF. CDR3 nucleotides: TGTGCCAGTAGTAGTCAGGGGGCGCGGGTCAATCAGCCCCAGCATTTT. Looking up the rest from reference TRBV19 and TRBJ1-5 gives the full variable domain: DGGITQSPKYLFRKEGQNVTLSCEQNLNHDAMYWYRQDPGQGLRLIYYSQIVNDFQKGDIAEGYSVSREKKESFPLTVTSAQKNPTAFYLCASSSQGARVNQPQHFGDGTRLSIL.

The V call is TRBV6-5, the J call TRBJ1-3; D not certain. V dropped 5 bases and J dropped 2 bases, with 13 bases sitting between them. The germline gives CDR1 MNHEY, CDR2 SVGAGI. There are 15 residues in the CDR3. CDR3 in amino acids: CASSPFGSAGNTIYF. The CDR3 bases are TGTGCCAGCAGTCCGTTCGGGTCGGCTGGAAACACCATATATTTT.

The chain couples TRBV6-5 to TRBJ1-1, with D possibly being TRBD1 (6 bases). V was shortened by 5 bases and J by 11 bases, with 18 bases between the two germline ends. Germline V gene lookup returns CDR1 MNHEY and CDR2 SVGAGI. This CDR3 spans 13 amino acids. The CDR3 DNA is TGTGCCAGCAGTCCCGCCCACGCGGGGGCGGCTTTCTTT. Translated, it gives CASSPAHAGAAFF.

In this sample, this clone turned up a few times. V is TRBV6-5 and J is TRBJ1-2, with unresolved D. Germline CDR1 is MNHEY and CDR2 is SVGAGI. This CDR3 is 12 amino acids long. Trimming removed 11 bases from V and 8 bases from J, with 18 bases in between. The CDR3 nucleotides are TGTGCCGTGTGGACCGCGGGTAGGGGCTACACCTTC. Translated, it gives CAVWTAGRGYTF.

This clone was seen once. CDR3 sequence (DNA): TGTGCCAGCAGCTGGGAACCGGGACAGGGGGATAACACCATATATTTT. It translates to CASSWEPGQGDNTIYF. The chain is built from TRBV5-4 and TRBJ1-3, with TRBD1 identical over 11 bases. The CDR3 has 16 amino acids. Germline CDR1 is SGHNT and CDR2 is YYREEE (reference sequence). Trimming cost V 3 bases and J 7 bases; bases outside gene matches: 9.

The chain joins TRBV6-1 to TRBJ2-5; tentatively, D is TRBD2 (6 bases). Trimming removed 3 bases at V and 4 bases at J, with 9 bases between. The CDR3 runs 13 residues. Germline V gene lookup returns CDR1 MNHNS and CDR2 SASEGT. DNA of the CDR3: TGTGCCAGCAGTGACGTGGAGGGAGAGACCCAGTACTTC. It codes for CASSDVEGETQYF.

This chain connects TRBV5-1 to TRBJ2-7; tentative D call: TRBD2 (6 bases). V lost 4 bases to trimming and J lost 2 bases, with 13 bases between them. The length of the CDR3 is 14 residues. The V gene's germline CDR1 is SGHRS and CDR2 YFSETQ. The CDR3 sequence: CASSLRLEPYEQYF. The CDR3 coding sequence is TGCGCCAGCAGCCTCCGACTAGAGCCCTACGAGCAGTACTTC.

V and J are TRBV5-6 and TRBJ2-7; unclear D gene. The germline V gene has CDR1 SGHDT and CDR2 YYEEEE. V shed 4 bases and J shed 2 bases, with 13 bases lying between them. The CDR3 extends over 14 amino acids. The CDR3 DNA sequence: TGTGCCAGCAGCCGAGTCGACAAGCCCTACGAGCAGTACTTC. It specifies CASSRVDKPYEQYF.

The table lists this clone with a few counts. The chain has TRBV19 and TRBJ1-5, with 10 bases lining up with TRBD1. Unmatched junction bases numbered 18, after V lost 4 bases and J lost 6 bases. From germline, CDR1 is LNHDA and CDR2 SQIVND (reference sequence). This CDR3 region has 19 residues. CDR3 in DNA: TGTGCCAGTAGTACGGCTTCGGGACAGGGGATTAGTATCGGTCAGCCCCAGCATTTT. Its protein product is CASSTASGQGISIGQPQHF.

J is TRBJ1-1 and V is TRBV30, with TRBD1 as a possible D gene (5 bases). The CDR3 has 13 amino acids. Germline assignment: CDR1 GTSNPN and CDR2 SVGIG (reference sequence). Trimming took off 3 bases at V and 5 bases at J, with 13 bases between the two ends. The CDR3: CAWRNEGLTEAFF. The CDR3 DNA is TGTGCCTGGAGAAATGAGGGACTGACTGAAGCTTTCTTT.

The chain combines TRBV6-1 with TRBJ1-6; 8 positions match TRBD1. V trimming: 4 bases; J trimming: 10 bases; junction bases outside the gene matches: 3. Germline CDR1 reads MNHNS; CDR2 reads SASEGT. This CDR3 is built from 13 residues. CDR3 coding DNA: TGTGCCAGCAGTGGGACAGGGCGGTCACCCCTCCACTTT. Translation gives CASSGTGRSPLHF.